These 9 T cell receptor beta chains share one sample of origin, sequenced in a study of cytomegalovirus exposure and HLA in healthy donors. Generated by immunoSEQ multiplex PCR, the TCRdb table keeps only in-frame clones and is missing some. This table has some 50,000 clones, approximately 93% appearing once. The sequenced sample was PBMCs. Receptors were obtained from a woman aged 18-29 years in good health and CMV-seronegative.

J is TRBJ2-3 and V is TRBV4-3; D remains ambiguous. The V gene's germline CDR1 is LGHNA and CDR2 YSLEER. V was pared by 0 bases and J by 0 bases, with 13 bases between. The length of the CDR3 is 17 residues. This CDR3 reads CASSQDIGQASTDTQYF. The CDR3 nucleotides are TGCGCCAGCAGCCAAGATATTGGGCAGGCTAGCACAGATACGCAGTATTTT.

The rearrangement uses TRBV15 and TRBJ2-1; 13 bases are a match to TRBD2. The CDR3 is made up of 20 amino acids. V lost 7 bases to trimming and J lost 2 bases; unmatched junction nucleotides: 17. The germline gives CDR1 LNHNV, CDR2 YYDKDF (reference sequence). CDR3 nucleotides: TGTGCCACCACCGGTAAACCCCCCACTAGCGGGAGGGCCCCCTACAATGAGCAGTTCTTC. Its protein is CATTGKPPTSGRAPYNEQFF.

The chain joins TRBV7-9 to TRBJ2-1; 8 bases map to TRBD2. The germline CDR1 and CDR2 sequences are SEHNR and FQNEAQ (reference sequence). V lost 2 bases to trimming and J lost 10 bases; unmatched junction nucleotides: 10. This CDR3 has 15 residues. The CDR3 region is CASSLHSGTRTEQFF. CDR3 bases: TGTGCCAGCAGCTTACACTCCGGGACTAGGACCGAGCAGTTCTTC.

CDR3 sequence (DNA): TGTGCCAGCAGCGCCGAGAGTACAGATACGCAGTATTTT. Translating gives CASSAESTDTQYF. This chain joins TRBV9 and TRBJ2-3; no reliable D call. V lost 3 bases and J 3 bases, leaving 8 bases between the germline ends. CDR3 length equals 13 residues. Germline CDR1 is SGDLS and CDR2 is YYNGEE.

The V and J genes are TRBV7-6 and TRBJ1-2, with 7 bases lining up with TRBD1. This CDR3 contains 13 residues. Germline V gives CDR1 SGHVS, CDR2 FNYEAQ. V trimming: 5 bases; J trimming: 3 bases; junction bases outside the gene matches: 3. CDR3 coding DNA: TGTGCCAGCAGCGGGGACAGATACTATGGCTACACCTTC. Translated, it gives CASSGDRYYGYTF.

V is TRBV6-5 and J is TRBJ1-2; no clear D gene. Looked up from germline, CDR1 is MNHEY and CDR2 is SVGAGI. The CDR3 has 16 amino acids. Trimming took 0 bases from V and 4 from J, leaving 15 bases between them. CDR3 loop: CASSYSSRAGVYGYTF. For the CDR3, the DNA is TGTGCCAGCAGTTACTCGAGTCGCGCAGGCGTCTATGGCTACACCTTC.

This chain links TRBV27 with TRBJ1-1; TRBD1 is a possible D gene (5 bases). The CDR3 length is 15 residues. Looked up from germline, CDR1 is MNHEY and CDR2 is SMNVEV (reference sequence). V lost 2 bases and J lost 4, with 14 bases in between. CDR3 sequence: CASSLQAGSGTEAFF. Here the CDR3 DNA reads TGTGCCAGCAGTTTACAGGCAGGGTCAGGCACTGAAGCTTTCTTT.

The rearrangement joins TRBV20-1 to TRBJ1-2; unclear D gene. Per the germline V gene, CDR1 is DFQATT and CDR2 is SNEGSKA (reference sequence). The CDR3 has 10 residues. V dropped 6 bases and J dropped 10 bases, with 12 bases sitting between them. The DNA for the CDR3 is TGCAGTGCCCGAGAGGGTCCCTACACCTTC. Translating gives CSAREGPYTF.

As DNA, the CDR3 is TGTGCCAGCAGCTCGGTAGACAGGGGCGCAAAACTGTTTTTT. Translation gives CASSSVDRGAKLFF. The chain joins TRBV7-9 to TRBJ1-4; 8 positions match TRBD1. CDR3 size: 14 residues. Germline V CDR1 and CDR2: SEHNR, FQNEAQ (reference sequence). The V gene end was trimmed by 4 bases and the J gene end by 10 bases; junction bases not matched to a gene: 8.